These 15 T cell receptor beta chains were all obtained from the same sample, sequenced in a study of cytomegalovirus exposure and HLA in healthy donors. The table came from immunoSEQ multiplex PCR; TCRdb's copy has only in-frame clones and leaves some out. In the table there are roughly 130,000 clones, 85% to 90% of which are singletons. Material: PBMCs. The receptors here all came from a man aged 25 to 40 in good health and CMV-seronegative.

This chain joins TRBV29-1 and TRBJ2-2; D remains ambiguous. Germline loops: CDR1 SQVTM, CDR2 ANQGSEA. The ends were cut back, 5 bases at V and 7 bases at J, with 8 bases in the middle. The CDR3 runs 11 residues. The CDR3 reads CSVISVGELFF. CDR3 bases: TGCAGCGTTATAAGCGTCGGGGAGCTGTTTTTT.

The chain is built from TRBV29-1 and TRBJ2-1, with a tentative D call TRBD2 (5 bases). CDR3 length: 13 residues. Germline CDR1 reads SQVTM; CDR2 reads ANQGSEA. Trimming took off 2 bases at V and 9 bases at J, with 14 bases between the two ends. The CDR3 is CSVESWAGGEQFF. The CDR3 region has the DNA TGCAGCGTTGAAAGTTGGGCGGGCGGTGAGCAGTTCTTC.

The chain is built from TRBV12-5 and TRBJ2-7, with a weak D call TRBD1 (7 bases). Trimming shortened V by 0 bases and J by 4 bases, and 16 bases separated the two germline ends. Per germline, CDR1 LGHNT and CDR2 FRNRAP. The CDR3 extends over 16 amino acids. CDR3 sequence: CASGLVGGPAGYEQYF. The CDR3 DNA reads TGTGCTAGTGGTTTGGTAGGGGGCCCCGCGGGGTACGAGCAGTACTTC.

The chain is built from TRBV29-1 and TRBJ2-5, with TRBD2 identical over 7 bases. The germline V gene has CDR1 SQVTM and CDR2 ANQGSEA. With V trimmed by 3 bases and J by 0 bases, 4 bases remained unmatched. The CDR3 is 14 amino acids. The CDR3 spells CSVDMGGYQETQYF. CDR3 DNA: TGCAGCGTTGACATGGGGGGGTACCAAGAGACCCAGTACTTC.

The chain is built from TRBV19 and TRBJ2-5, with no clear D. Germline CDR1 and CDR2: LNHDA and SQIVND (reference sequence). V was clipped by 0 bases and J by 3 bases, with 8 bases between them. The CDR3 has 14 residues. As DNA, the CDR3 is TGTGCCAGTAGTATAGATCCTACAGAAGAGACCCAGTACTTC. Protein: CASSIDPTEETQYF.

The gene calls are TRBV6-1 and TRBJ2-1; the match to TRBD2 covers 13 bases. Per germline, CDR1 MNHNS and CDR2 SASEGT. The CDR3 length is 14 residues. After removal of 8 bases from V and 5 bases from J, the junction contained 3 bases not matched to a gene. The CDR3, as DNA: TGTGCCAGCTTGACTAGCGGGGGGAACAATGAGCAGTTCTTC. Residues: CASLTSGGNNEQFF.

This rearrangement joins TRBV27 to TRBJ2-1; TRBD1 might be the D (6 bases). The V gene's germline CDR1 is MNHEY and CDR2 SMNVEV (reference sequence). There are 15 residues in the CDR3. V lost 8 bases, J lost 6 bases, and 20 bases lay in between. DNA for the CDR3: TGTGCCAGCGGCTCCTGGACAGAACAGAGCAATGAGCAGTTCTTC. It specifies CASGSWTEQSNEQFF.

The chain carries TRBV7-3 and TRBJ2-1, with 12 bases matching TRBD1. J was trimmed by 5 bases and V by 5 bases; bases with no gene match: 7. Germline lookup yields CDR1 SGHTA and CDR2 FQGTGA. The CDR3 consists of 16 residues. The CDR3 DNA reads TGTGCCAGCAGCCGTTTTTGGGACAGGGGGCACAATGAGCAGTTCTTC. It is translated as CASSRFWDRGHNEQFF.

The J gene is TRBJ2-7, the V gene TRBV7-9; 9 bases match TRBD1. This CDR3 contains 18 residues. Germline V CDR1 and CDR2: SEHNR, FQNEAQ (reference sequence). V trimming: 4 bases; J trimming: 4 bases; junction bases outside the gene matches: 17. The CDR3 DNA sequence: TGTGCCAGCAGCTCTTGGGACAGGGAAAGGGGTGCCCCTTACGAGCAGTACTTC. It yields the protein CASSSWDRERGAPYEQYF.

The V call is TRBV18, the J call TRBJ2-1; a weak D match, TRBD1 (6 bases). Between the trimmed V and J ends, which lost 5 bases and 7 bases, there was a span of 18 bases. Germline V lookup: CDR1 KGHSH, CDR2 LQKENI. The length of the CDR3 is 15 residues. The CDR3 bases are TGTGCCAGCTCAACTACAGGGTTATTGGGAAATGAGCAGTTCTTC. Translated: CASSTTGLLGNEQFF. Looking up the rest from reference TRBV18 and TRBJ2-1 gives the full variable domain: NAGVMQNPRHLVRRRGQEARLRCSPMKGHSHVYWYRQLPEEGLKFMVYLQKENIIDESGMPKERFSAEFPKEGPSILRIQQVVRGDSAAYFCASSTTGLLGNEQFFGPGTRLTVL.

V is TRBV5-1 and J is TRBJ1-2; no clear D gene. This CDR3 is 15 amino acids long. Trimming pared 7 bases from V and 1 base from J, leaving 17 bases between. Germline CDR1 is SGHRS and CDR2 is YFSETQ. CDR3 protein: CASSDSSGFNYGYTF. The CDR3, as DNA: TGCGCCAGCTCGGACTCCTCTGGCTTTAACTATGGCTACACCTTC.

This clone showed up just a few times. The V and J genes are TRBV27 and TRBJ1-5; D is possibly TRBD1 (6 bases). The CDR3 is made up of 14 amino acids. Trimming pared 6 bases from V and 5 bases from J, leaving 14 bases between. Germline V gene data show CDR1 as MNHEY and CDR2 as SMNVEV (reference sequence). For the CDR3, the DNA is TGTGCCAGCAGCTTCCAGGGGTTAGATCAGCCCCAGCATTTT. Protein: CASSFQGLDQPQHF.

This clone was seen once. The chain employs TRBV5-4 and TRBJ2-1; TRBD2 aligns across 8 bases. V was pared by 0 bases and J by 7 bases, with 3 bases of the junction left unmatched. CDR1 SGHNT and CDR2 YYREEE come from the germline V gene (reference sequence). The CDR3 runs 14 residues. The CDR3 DNA reads as TGTGCCAGCAGCTTGGTAGGCGGGGGGAATGAGCAGTTCTTC. Translated, it gives CASSLVGGGNEQFF.

There are a few counts of this clone. The J gene is TRBJ1-1, the V gene TRBV28; D remains unclear. The CDR3 is made up of 12 amino acids. The germline V gene has CDR1 MDHEN and CDR2 SYDVKM. The V end was cut by 8 bases, the J end by 3 bases, with 10 bases between. The DNA of the CDR3 is TGTGCCAGCGGCGAGGTGGACACTGAAGCTTTCTTT. This sequence encodes CASGEVDTEAFF.

V usage is TRBV14 and J usage is TRBJ1-6, with TRBD1 matching over 7 bases. Germline V gene data show CDR1 as SGHDN and CDR2 as FVKESK. The ends lost 6 bases at V and 2 bases at J; junction bases unmatched: 7. The CDR3 sequence is 16 residues long. DNA of the CDR3: TGTGCCAGCAGTTTCAGGACAGGAACCTATAATTCACCCCTCCACTTT. Protein sequence: CASSFRTGTYNSPLHF. The full variable domain, completed using reference TRBV14 and TRBJ1-6, is EAGVTQFPSHSVIEKGQTVTLRCDPISGHDNLYWYRRVMGKEIKFLLHFVKESKQDESGMPNNRFLAERTGGTYSTLKVQPAELEDSGVYFCASSFRTGTYNSPLHFGNGTRLTVT.